This T cell receptor (beta chain) is from a study of a mutant IDH1 vaccine in newly diagnosed glioma. The wider study: Vaccination was launched 4-6 weeks after radiotherapy alone, or with temozolomide cycles. V12 occurred at week 35 and V13 at week 47.

Time point noted: week 35, safety follow-up. Each dose of the vaccine consisted of 300 ug of mutant IDH1 20-mer peptide, with topical imiquimod. There were eight vaccinations for patients, given in weeks 1, 3, 5, 7, 11, 15, 19 and 23. Clones were read by immunoSEQ multiplex PCR, and TCRdb kept only the in-frame ones, dropping some. The table includes roughly 26,000 clones, 75% to 90% detected once. V shed 0 bases and J shed 7 bases, with 9 bases lying between them. The CDR3 has 14 amino acids. Germline assignment: CDR1 MGHRA and CDR2 YSYEKL. Concerning this clone itself: Its antigen remains unidentified.

V usage is TRBV4-1 and J usage is TRBJ1-4; D remains unclear. This clonotype was obtained from a man younger than 45 with glioma. Here the sequenced sample was PBMCs, taken from a glioma patient whose treatment included an IDH1 peptide vaccine. The DNA for the CDR3 is TGCGCCAGCAGCCAAGATGGGGAGAGTGAAAAACTGTTTTTT. Translating gives CASSQDGESEKLFF.